This T cell receptor (beta chain) was identified in a study of blood T cell repertoires in COVID-19. At the level of the study: Whether acute or convalescent, the COVID-19 samples came from the United States, Italy and Spain.

Sequencing used immunoSEQ multiplex PCR; TCRdb keeps in-frame clones, though not all of them. The table records over 350,000 clones, about 85% of them present only once. The CDR3 totals 15 residues. Germline CDR1 SEHNR, CDR2 FQNEAQ (reference sequence). V shed 4 bases, J shed 5 bases, and the junction held 5 bases outside the gene matches. All enrollees were about 18 to 100 years old and from 24 US areas. The chain carries TRBV7-9 and TRBJ1-6; 7 nucleotides align to TRBD1. The TCR was taken from a young woman with acute COVID-19. Sequenced sample: PBMCs or T cells enriched from blood (not recorded which). CDR3 sequence (DNA): TGTGCCAGCAGCTCAAGGACAGGAGATAATTCACCCCTCCACTTT. It translates to CASSSRTGDNSPLHF.